The rows below give T cell receptor beta chains drawn from one sample of a study of blood T cell repertoires in COVID-19. Clones were sequenced by immunoSEQ multiplex PCR, and TCRdb holds only the in-frame ones, with some missing. The sample has about 75,000 clones, 75% to 85% seen once. The sample was peripheral blood. These TCRs come from a woman older than 75 with active or convalescent COVID-19. CDR3s include the opening cysteine and the closing phenylalanine or tryptophan. A D gene is named only where the DNA matches it firmly. Size values are once, few and many counts, or a class for expanded clones, and some rows have none.

>NA|TRBJ1-3|TRBV19|NA|21
TGTGCCAGTAGTATTTTTTCGGTCCTCCTTGGGGGCTTTTTCGCTGGAAACACCATATATTTT
CASSIFSVLLGGFFAGNTIYF
>NA|TRBJ1-3|TRBV28|TRBD1|18
TGTGCCAGCAGGGGAGCGGACAGGCGACGAAGCTCTGGAAACACCATATATTTT
CASRGADRRRSSGNTIYF
>NA|TRBJ1-3|TRBV7-9|TRBD1|16
TGTGCCAGCAGCGTAAGACGGACAGGGACCGGAAACACCATATATTTT
CASSVRRTGTGNTIYF
>NA|TRBJ1-3|TRBV9|TRBD1|15
TGTGCCAGCAGCCCTTTGACAGGGGATGGAAACACCATATATTTT
CASSPLTGDGNTIYF
>NA|TRBJ2-1|TRBV4-3|NA|15
TGCGCCAGCAGCTCAAGGCCACAGGGCAGGTCTGGGCAGTTCTTC
CASSSRPQGRSGQFF
>NA|TRBJ2-4|TRBV20-1|NA|11
TGCAGTGCTAGCGCCAGGAACATTCAGTACTTC
CSASARNIQYF
>few|TRBJ2-3|TRBV28|TRBD2|15
TGTGCCAGCAGTTTATTTGGGAGGGACACAGATACGCAGTATTTT
CASSLFGRDTDTQYF
>NA|TRBJ2-6|TRBV10-2|TRBD1|15
TGCGCCAGCAGTGACCAGGGGGCCGGGGCCAACGTCCTGACTTTC
CASSDQGAGANVLTF
>NA|TRBJ2-2|TRBV5-5|TRBD2|16
TGTGCCAGCAGCTTAGGACTAGCGAGTAACACCGGGGAGCTGTTTTTT
CASSLGLASNTGELFF
>NA|TRBJ1-2|TRBV18|TRBD1|15
TGTGCCAGCTCACCTAGCGGACAGGGTGGCTCTGGCTACACCTTC
CASSPSGQGGSGYTF
>NA|TRBJ2-7|TRBV7-7|NA|15
TGTGCCAGCAGCTTAAGGCTGGGGGGCTCCTACGAGCAGTACTTC
CASSLRLGGSYEQYF
>once|TRBJ1-3|TRBV18|NA|18
TGTGCCAGCTCACCTACCTTCCGACCCGGGAACTCTGGAAACACCATATATTTT
CASSPTFRPGNSGNTIYF
>NA|TRBJ2-7|TRBV3-1/TRBV3-2|NA|14
TGTGCCAGCAGCCAAATCAGCGGCCTAGGTGAGCAGTACTTC
CASSQISGLGEQYF
>NA|TRBJ1-3|TRBV28|NA|15
TGTGCCAGCAGTTTTCTTGGGGGGAACGGAAACACCATATATTTT
CASSFLGGNGNTIYF
>once|TRBJ2-2|TRBV28|NA|15
TGTGCCAGCAGTTTTGCGGGAACGGGCACCGGGGAGCTGTTTTTT
CASSFAGTGTGELFF
>NA|TRBJ2-5|TRBV7-3|NA|15
TGTGCCAGCAGCTTGGTTGGGGCTCGGCAAGAGACCCAGTACTTC
CASSLVGARQETQYF
>NA|TRBJ2-1|TRBV7-6|TRBD2|16
TGTGCCAGCAGCTTAGATTCGGCTAGCGGGAGATATGAGCAGTTCTTC
CASSLDSASGRYEQFF
>NA|TRBJ2-3|TRBV7-2|NA|15
TGTGCCAGCAGCTTAGCGGGCAGAAGCACAGATACGCAGTATTTT
CASSLAGRSTDTQYF
>NA|TRBJ2-2|TRBV28|NA|16
TGTGCCAGCAGTTACCTCTGGCAGAAACACACCGGGGAGCTGTTTTTT
CASSYLWQKHTGELFF
>once|TRBJ1-4|TRBV27|TRBD1|16
TGTGCCAGCAGTTTCTCGGACAGGATGGCTAATGAAAAACTGTTTTTT
CASSFSDRMANEKLFF
>NA|TRBJ2-7|TRBV19|TRBD1|10
TGTGCCAAGGGCAGGGGGCGTGCTCGGTTC
CAKGRGRARF
>NA|TRBJ2-6|TRBV6-2/TRBV6-3|NA|15
TGTGCCAGCAGTCCGACGGGCTCTGGGGCCAACGTCCTGACTTTC
CASSPTGSGANVLTF
>NA|TRBJ2-7|TRBV7-2|NA|13
TGTGCCAGCAGCTTTCGGAGTCCGCTTGAGCAGTACTTC
CASSFRSPLEQYF
>NA|TRBJ2-7|TRBV30|NA|13
TGTGCCTGGAAACCCAAATCAGGGATCGAGCAGTACTTC
CAWKPKSGIEQYF
>few|TRBJ1-2|TRBV6-6|NA|15
TGTGCCAGCAGAGATTCGGGGGGGGGCGGCTATGGCTACACCTTC
CASRDSGGGGYGYTF
>NA|TRBJ2-6|TRBV5-6|TRBD2|19
TGTGCCAGCAGCTTGTACCGACTAGCGGGAGGGCACGGGGCCAACGTCCTGACTTTC
CASSLYRLAGGHGANVLTF
>NA|TRBJ2-7|TRBV5-4|NA|13
TGTGCCAGCAGCCCGGGTCTCAGCTACGAGCAGTACTTC
CASSPGLSYEQYF
>once|TRBJ2-7|TRBV19|TRBD1|14
TGTGCCAGTAGTATTGCCAGGGGGCTGTACGAGCAGTACTTC
CASSIARGLYEQYF
>NA|TRBJ1-2|TRBV19|NA|14
TGTGCCAGTACTTCCCAATTGGGGCTGTATGGCTACACCTTC
CASTSQLGLYGYTF
>NA|TRBJ1-2|TRBV2|TRBD1|13
TGTGCCAGCAGACCGGGACAGGGACGTGGCTACACCTTC
CASRPGQGRGYTF
>NA|TRBJ2-5|TRBV7-8|TRBD2|19
TGTGCCAGCAGCTTAGAGGAGGGTTGGGTAGCGGGATTAGAAGAGACCCAGTACTTC
CASSLEEGWVAGLEETQYF
>NA|TRBJ1-2|TRBV5-6|NA|15
TGTGCCAGCAGCTCAGTGGGGGCCCGTTTTTATGGCTACACCTTC
CASSSVGARFYGYTF
>NA|TRBJ1-4|TRBV7-2|TRBD1|15
TGTGCCAGCAGCTTAAAAGGACAGGTTAATGAAAAACTGTTTTTT
CASSLKGQVNEKLFF
>NA|TRBJ1-3|TRBV11-2|NA|15
TGTGCCACCACAGCCTTCGGAGGCTCTGGAAACACCATATATTTT
CATTAFGGSGNTIYF
>NA|TRBJ2-1|TRBV6-5|NA|15
TGTGCCAGCAGAGCGACAGGGACTCTGAACAATGAGCAGTTCTTC
CASRATGTLNNEQFF
>NA|TRBJ2-3|TRBV7-9|TRBD1|18
TGTGCCAGCAGCTTAGTCCCCGGACAGGGGCTAAGCACAGATACGCAGTATTTT
CASSLVPGQGLSTDTQYF
>NA|TRBJ2-4|TRBV2|NA|19
TGTGCCAGCAGTCCTTCCGCTGCTCTAGCTCGAATAGCCAAAAACATTCAGTACTTC
CASSPSAALARIAKNIQYF
>NA|TRBJ1-2|TRBV6-2/TRBV6-3|NA|12
TGTGCCAGCAGTTACTCGAGCTATGGCTACACCTTC
CASSYSSYGYTF
>NA|TRBJ2-3|TRBV28|NA|14
TGTGCCAGCAGTTTCGATATGGTAACAACAGAGCAGTATTTT
CASSFDMVTTEQYF
>NA|TRBJ2-7|TRBV9|NA|13
TGTGCCAGCAGCTTGGGACATTCTGGGGAGCAGTACTTC
CASSLGHSGEQYF
>few|TRBJ1-2|TRBV4-3|NA|15
TGCGCCAGCAGCCAAATGGTCTGGCAAAACTATGGCTACACCTTC
CASSQMVWQNYGYTF
>NA|TRBJ1-1|TRBV5-6|TRBD1|14
TGTGCCAGCAGCGGAACAGGGGTTAGAGGGGAAGCTTTCTTT
CASSGTGVRGEAFF
>NA|TRBJ2-3|TRBV27|NA|13
TGTGCCAGCAGTTTAATCAGGGCAGATACGCAGTATTTT
CASSLIRADTQYF
>NA|TRBJ2-3|TRBV7-2|NA|14
TGTGCCAGCAACGAATATTTAGCGACAGATACGCAGTATTTT
CASNEYLATDTQYF
>once|TRBJ1-5|TRBV6-2/TRBV6-3|TRBD1|15
TGTGCCAGCAGTTACCCAGGGGGCCATTATCAGCCCCAGCATTTT
CASSYPGGHYQPQHF
>NA|TRBJ2-2|TRBV9|TRBD2|17
TGTGCCAGCAGCGTAGGCCTAGCGGGGGGGTACACCGGGGAGCTGTTTTTT
CASSVGLAGGYTGELFF
>NA|TRBJ1-6|TRBV2|TRBD1|16
TGTGCCAGCAGAGCCCCGGGACAGGGGGCAGAATCACCCCTCCACTTT
CASRAPGQGAESPLHF
>few|TRBJ1-1|TRBV19|NA|13
TGTGCCAGTAAAGAGCCCCGGAACACTGAAGCTTTCTTT
CASKEPRNTEAFF
>NA|TRBJ1-6|TRBV18|TRBD1|15
TGTGCCAGCTCACCATTCAGGGGGTCGAGTTCACCCCTCTACTTT
CASSPFRGSSSPLYF
>NA|TRBJ2-2|TRBV7-2|NA|16
TGTGCCAGCAGCTTAAATTCCCGGGGGAACACCGGGGAGCTGTTTTTT
CASSLNSRGNTGELFF